This is a list of T cell receptor beta chains from one sample in a study of CD8+ T cells in alopecia areata. Profiled with immunoSEQ multiplex PCR; TCRdb holds only in-frame clones, not every one. This repertoire shows approximately 210,000 clones, approximately 47% found once; its top ten account for 2% to 3%. Sequences were derived from CD4+ T cells sorted from blood, sampled at roughly week 36, from a patient treated with tofacitinib. The receptors were gathered from a human donor with alopecia areata. Both conserved end residues are part of each CDR3. The D gene is left open where the match is weak. Size values are once, few and many counts, or a class for expanded clones, and some rows have none.

- | TRBJ2-1 | TRBV29-1 | TRBD1 | TGCAGCGTTGAAGGACACCAGGGGGCGCGGAACAATGAGCAGTTCTTC | CSVEGHQGARNNEQFF
- | TRBJ1-4 | TRBV2 | TRBD1 | TGTGCCAGCAGGACGGGACAGGGAAATGAAAAACTGTTTTTT | CASRTGQGNEKLFF
- | TRBJ2-7 | TRBV4-2 | TRBD2 | TGTGCCAGCAGCGAACCGACTAGCGGGAGGGGGTTGTACTTC | CASSEPTSGRGLYF
few | TRBJ2-7 | TRBV5-1 | TRBD1 | TGCGCCAGCCAGACCGGGACAGGGAGTTACGAGCAGTACTTC | CASQTGTGSYEQYF
many | TRBJ2-5 | TRBV28 | TRBD2 | TGTGCCAGCAGTTTCGGGGCGGGAGAACAAGAGACCCAGTACTTC | CASSFGAGEQETQYF
- | TRBJ2-2 | TRBV11-2 | - | TGTGCCAGCAGCTTAGGGATCACCACCGGGGAGCTGTTTTTT | CASSLGITTGELFF
- | TRBJ2-7 | TRBV6-6 | - | TGTGCCAGCAGTTACTCGACCGGACCATACGAGCAGTACTTC | CASSYSTGPYEQYF
- | TRBJ2-5 | TRBV5-1 | TRBD2 | TGCGCCAGCAGCCCTAGCGGGAAAGAGACCCAGTACTTC | CASSPSGKETQYF
few | TRBJ2-6 | TRBV7-2 | - | TGTGCCATCCGACAGGCCCTCTCTGGGGCCAACGTCCTGACTTTC | CAIRQALSGANVLTF
- | TRBJ2-2 | TRBV6-5 | TRBD2 | TGTGCCTCCCAGCGGGAAAACACCGGGGAGCTGTTTTTT | CASQRENTGELFF
few | TRBJ2-1 | TRBV5-1 | - | TGCGCCAGCAGCCCGGCCGGGAATGAGCAGTTCTTC | CASSPAGNEQFF
- | TRBJ1-1 | TRBV5-1 | - | TGCGCCAGCAGCTTGATGGGTACGGTGAACACTGAAGCTTTCTTT | CASSLMGTVNTEAFF
few | TRBJ2-3 | TRBV7-9 | - | TGTGCCAGCAGCTTAGAAGTGGGCACAGATACGCAGTATTTT | CASSLEVGTDTQYF
- | TRBJ2-5 | TRBV7-2 | TRBD2 | TGTGCCAGCAGCTCCCTTAGCGGGAGGGCCCAGGAGACCCAGTACTTC | CASSSLSGRAQETQYF
once | TRBJ2-1 | TRBV15 | TRBD2 | TGTGCCACCAGCAGAGGGAAAGGACTAGTTGTTTATGAGCAGTTCTTC | CATSRGKGLVVYEQFF
- | TRBJ1-1 | TRBV4-1 | - | TGCGCCAGCAGCCAAGATAATCGGGGGGTGAGCACTGAAGCTTTCTTT | CASSQDNRGVSTEAFF
- | TRBJ1-1 | TRBV7-9 | - | TGTGCCAGCAGCGAGGACACCCGAGCTTTCTTT | CASSEDTRAFF
- | TRBJ2-7 | TRBV2 | TRBD2 | TGTGCCAGCAGTGCCCGGGAGGCGGTCGAGCAGTACTTC | CASSAREAVEQYF
- | TRBJ2-3 | TRBV30 | - | TGTGCCTGGAGTGTTAGGGCCGCTAGCACAGATACGCAGTATTTT | CAWSVRAASTDTQYF
- | TRBJ2-7 | TRBV7-2 | TRBD1 | TGTGCCAGCAGCTACACCGGGACAGGGGGCTTCGAGCAGTACTTC | CASSYTGTGGFEQYF
few | TRBJ2-3 | TRBV5-4 | - | TGTGCCAGCAGCTCCTCCCAGACGAGGGTAACAGATACGCAGTATTTT | CASSSSQTRVTDTQYF
- | TRBJ2-1 | TRBV27 | TRBD2 | TGTGCCAGCAGTAGACAGAGCGGGAGGATTAATGAGCAGTTCTTC | CASSRQSGRINEQFF
- | TRBJ2-1 | TRBV14 | - | TGTGCCAGCAGCCGTAGGTGGGACCCCCCCTACAATGAGCAGTTCTTC | CASSRRWDPPYNEQFF
- | TRBJ1-1 | TRBV27 | - | TGTGCCAGCAGTTTATTTGGGGTGGAGGGTGAAGCTTTCTTT | CASSLFGVEGEAFF
- | TRBJ2-1 | TRBV29-1 | TRBD2 | TGCAGCGCCTCGACTAGCGGGAGGTCATTTCCCGGGGGTGAGCAGTTCTTC | CSASTSGRSFPGGEQFF
few | TRBJ2-7 | TRBV6-1 | - | TGTGCCAGCAGATTTGACCCCTACGAGCAGTACTTC | CASRFDPYEQYF
- | TRBJ1-2 | TRBV6-1 | TRBD1 | TGTGCCAGCAGTCCGACAGGGTCCTATGGCTACACCTTC | CASSPTGSYGYTF
few | TRBJ1-1 | TRBV29-1 | - | TGCAGCGCTATGAGGGCCTTAGAAGCTTTCTTT | CSAMRALEAFF
- | TRBJ1-2 | TRBV7-9 | TRBD1 | TGTGCCAGCAGCTTAGCGGGAGGACAGGGAGCCTTCTATGGCTACACCTTC | CASSLAGGQGAFYGYTF
- | TRBJ2-1 | TRBV19 | - | TGTGCCAGTAGCCGGGGCCTAGCTTATTACAATGAGCAGTTCTTC | CASSRGLAYYNEQFF
- | TRBJ1-2 | TRBV30 | - | TGTGCCTGGAGTGAGATTGCTTATGGCTACACCTTC | CAWSEIAYGYTF
few | TRBJ1-2 | TRBV4-1 | TRBD1 | TGCGCCAGCAGCCAAGATCCTCCTGAGACAGGGAGCTATGGCTACACCTTC | CASSQDPPETGSYGYTF
- | TRBJ2-3 | TRBV7-9 | TRBD2 | TGTGCCAGCACACGGACTAGCGGGACCACAGATACGCAGTATTTT | CASTRTSGTTDTQYF
few | TRBJ1-2 | TRBV7-2 | - | TGTGCCAGCAGCCTTGGGAACCCTCCAGGCTACACCTTC | CASSLGNPPGYTF
- | TRBJ2-5 | TRBV5-1 | TRBD1 | TGCGCCAGCAGCGCCAACAGGGGAACAGGGGAGACCCAGTACTTC | CASSANRGTGETQYF
few | TRBJ2-1 | TRBV29-1 | - | TGCAGCGTTGATCGGGGATCGGCGAATGAGCAGTTCTTC | CSVDRGSANEQFF
few | TRBJ1-1 | TRBV6-5 | - | TGTGCCAGCAGTACCTCCGGGACACTAGGTGAAGCTTTCTTT | CASSTSGTLGEAFF
few | TRBJ2-7 | TRBV23-1 | - | TGCGCCAGCAGTCGGAAGGGGGTGAAATACTACGAGCAGTACTTC | CASSRKGVKYYEQYF
- | TRBJ1-2 | TRBV29-1 | - | TGCAGCGGTGTGGGGGCTGGTGGCTACACCTTC | CSGVGAGGYTF
- | TRBJ2-1 | TRBV7-8 | - | TGTGCCAGCAGCGTACAGGGTCGCTCCTACAATGAGCAGTTCTTC | CASSVQGRSYNEQFF
few | TRBJ1-5 | TRBV6-5 | - | TGTGCCAGCAGAGGGGGGCGCAATCAGCCCCAGCATTTT | CASRGGRNQPQHF
- | TRBJ2-7 | TRBV4-3 | TRBD2 | TGCGCCAGCAGCCAAGTTGGCAGACTAGCTAACGAGCAGTACTTC | CASSQVGRLANEQYF
many | TRBJ2-5 | TRBV7-2 | - | TGTGCCAGCAGCTTTGGATACCGGGATGAGACCCAGTACTTC | CASSFGYRDETQYF